The 27 T cell receptor beta chains below all came from one sample that was sequenced in a study of blood T cell dynamics during melanoma immunotherapy. As to time point: week 3, after first cycle of checkpoint inhibitor. TCRdb keeps only in-frame clones here, not all; method: immunoSEQ multiplex PCR. In the table there are about 11,000 clones, about four fifths of which are singletons. This sample comprised blood, obtained from a patient treated with checkpoint blockade. The receptors were gathered from a human donor with melanoma.

The chain is built from TRBV28 and TRBJ2-5, with no clear D. TRBJ2-7 matches the DNA end more closely, so the J call is doubtful. This CDR3 comprises 13 residues. The germline V gene has CDR1 MDHEN and CDR2 SYDVKM. This CDR3 is CASSGDAPYEQYF. CDR3 nucleotides: TGTGCCAGCAGTGGTGACGCACCCTACGAGCAGTACTTC.

The gene calls are TRBV11-2 and TRBJ1-1; D uncertain. V shed 4 bases and J shed 2 bases, with 11 bases lying between them. CDR3 size: 14 residues. Per germline, CDR1 SGHAT and CDR2 FQNNGV. CDR3 in amino acids: CASSSSHSNTEAFF. Written as DNA, the CDR3 is TGTGCCAGCAGCTCCTCCCATTCCAACACTGAAGCTTTCTTT.

This chain connects TRBV4-2 to TRBJ1-1; no firm D call. The CDR3 spans 12 residues. CDR1 and CDR2 from the germline V gene are LGHNA and YNFKEQ. V was shortened by 4 bases and J by 3 bases, with 6 bases between the two germline ends. The CDR3: CASSLGYTEAFF. The DNA of the CDR3 is TGTGCCAGCAGCCTCGGATACACTGAAGCTTTCTTT.

The chain couples TRBV7-2 to TRBJ1-5, with unresolved D. Trimming shortened V by 1 base and J by 3 bases, and 10 bases separated the two germline ends. Germline assignment: CDR1 SGHTA and CDR2 FQGNSA. The length of the CDR3 is 15 residues. DNA of the CDR3: TGTGCCAGCAGCTTAGGTGGGCAGCACAATCAGCCCCAGCATTTT. It translates to CASSLGGQHNQPQHF.

The V and J genes are TRBV7-3 and TRBJ2-1, with D unresolved. V was pared by 2 bases and J by 10 bases, with 15 bases between. The CDR3 runs to 14 residues. CDR1 SGHTA and CDR2 FQGTGA come from the germline V gene. CDR3 bases: TGTGCCAGCAGCTTAGGGCCGCTTTCTAACGAGCAGTTCTTC. It yields the protein CASSLGPLSNEQFF.

DNA of the CDR3: TGTGCCAGCAGCTTGGTAGGGGTCGGATATAGCAATCAGCCCCAGCATTTT. It yields the protein CASSLVGVGYSNQPQHF. This rearrangement joins TRBV5-6 to TRBJ1-5; weak D call: TRBD1 (5 bases). V was trimmed by 0 bases and J by 0 bases, leaving 13 bases between them. In germline, CDR1 is SGHDT, CDR2 YYEEEE. CDR3 size: 17 residues.

This rearrangement joins TRBV4-2 to TRBJ2-1, with 8 positions matching TRBD2. The ends lost 5 bases at V and 3 bases at J; junction bases unmatched: 6. This CDR3 contains 15 residues. In germline, CDR1 is LGHNA, CDR2 YNFKEQ. The CDR3 DNA sequence: TGTGCCAGCAGCTTGGTTAGCGGGATCTACAATGAGCAGTTCTTC. Translation gives CASSLVSGIYNEQFF.

The CDR3 loop reads CASSSPGLAGTNEQFF. CDR3 sequence (DNA): TGTGCCAGCAGTTCGCCCGGACTAGCGGGTACAAATGAGCAGTTCTTC. V usage is TRBV6-5 and J usage is TRBJ2-1, with 11 bases fitting TRBD2. CDR1 is MNHEY and CDR2 is SVGAGI in the germline V gene. V dropped 4 bases and J dropped 7; count of bases not matched to a gene: 9. This CDR3 contains 16 residues.

The table lists this clone with a count of one. V usage is TRBV2 and J usage is TRBJ2-2; no firm D call. Per the germline V gene, CDR1 is SNHLY and CDR2 is FYNNEI. This CDR3 comprises 14 residues. Trimming shortened V by 11 bases and J by 3 bases, and 16 bases separated the two germline ends. CDR3 in DNA: TGTGCCGGGTTAGCCGGGTCCTACACCGGGGAGCTGTTTTTT. Encoded protein: CAGLAGSYTGELFF.

V and J are TRBV6-5 and TRBJ1-2; D uncertain. V was clipped by 4 bases and J by 0 bases, with 9 bases between them. CDR1 is MNHEY and CDR2 is SVGAGI in the germline V gene. The CDR3 loop spans 14 amino acids. The DNA for the CDR3 is TGTGCCAGCAGTTCCGGTCCTGCTAACTATGGCTACACCTTC. Protein sequence: CASSSGPANYGYTF.

The V call is TRBV14, the J call TRBJ2-1; a weak D match, TRBD2 (5 bases). Between the trimmed V and J ends, which lost 0 bases and 10 bases, there was a span of 13 bases. The CDR3 length is 14 residues. Germline assignment: CDR1 SGHDN and CDR2 FVKESK. The CDR3 protein is CASSQDFSAGEQFF. The CDR3 DNA reads as TGTGCCAGCAGCCAAGATTTTAGCGCCGGAGAGCAGTTCTTC.

The chain has TRBV28 and TRBJ1-1, with D perhaps TRBD1 (5 bases). Looked up from germline, CDR1 is MDHEN and CDR2 is SYDVKM. The CDR3 totals 15 residues. With 3 bases removed from V and 5 bases from J, the gap between germline ends came to 16 bases. CDR3 loop: CASSFQVGVRTEAFF. The DNA of the CDR3 is TGTGCCAGCAGTTTTCAGGTAGGGGTGAGGACTGAAGCTTTCTTT.

J is TRBJ2-7 and V is TRBV28; 10 nucleotides agree with TRBD1. The CDR3 runs 15 residues. J was trimmed by 6 bases and V by 2 bases; bases with no gene match: 7. CDR1 and CDR2 (germline): MDHEN, SYDVKM. CDR3 loop: CASSLPGQGLGEQYF. The CDR3, as DNA: TGTGCCAGCAGTTTACCGGGACAGGGGCTTGGCGAGCAGTACTTC.

The chain has TRBV2 and TRBJ2-5; 9 bases are shared with TRBD2. Trimming at V came to 6 bases and at J to 4 bases, leaving 9 bases not matched to a gene. CDR3 length: 15 residues. Germline values: CDR1 SNHLY, CDR2 FYNNEI. In nucleotides, the CDR3 is TGTGCCAGCAGCCTAGCGGGGAGGGCTCTAGAGACCCAGTACTTC. This translates into CASSLAGRALETQYF.

This clone was seen a single time. This sequence joins TRBV7-7 and TRBJ1-1, with TRBD1 as a possible D gene (5 bases). Per germline, CDR1 SSHAT and CDR2 FNYEAQ (reference sequence). CDR3 length equals 16 residues. V gave up 6 bases and J gave up 1 base, with 18 bases separating them. The CDR3 region is CASSRPGANWNTEAFF. The CDR3 DNA is TGTGCCAGCAGTCGCCCCGGGGCGAACTGGAACACTGAAGCTTTCTTT.

The chain couples TRBV4-1 to TRBJ1-4, with D perhaps matching TRBD1 (6 bases). Trimming stripped 4 bases from V and 2 bases from J, with 20 bases between. The CDR3 is made up of 18 amino acids. CDR1 and CDR2 (germline): MGHRA, YSYEKL. The DNA for the CDR3 is TGCGCCAGCAGCCGGGGGGCAGGGGTAGGGACGACTAATGAAAAACTGTTTTTT. Translation: CASSRGAGVGTTNEKLFF.

This clone occurred a few times. The chain employs TRBV4-3 and TRBJ1-1, with no clear D. CDR1 LGHNA and CDR2 YSLEER come from the germline V gene. V was pared by 0 bases and J by 5 bases, with 10 bases between. This CDR3 is built from 14 residues. The CDR3 DNA follows: TGCGCCAGCAGCCAAGATGGAGGGAGTACTGAAGCTTTCTTT. Translating it yields CASSQDGGSTEAFF.

V is TRBV19 and J is TRBJ1-1; weak D call: TRBD1 (6 bases). Trimming took 5 bases from V and 1 from J, leaving 17 bases between them. Germline CDR1 is LNHDA and CDR2 is SQIVND (reference sequence). The CDR3 spans 16 residues. In nucleotides, the CDR3 is TGTGCCAGTAGTCTCCAAGGGGGAGGTAAGAACACTGAAGCTTTCTTT. Its translation is CASSLQGGGKNTEAFF.

This clone appeared a single time. This chain connects TRBV9 to TRBJ2-2, with 11 bases that match TRBD2. V gave up 0 bases and J gave up 4 bases; unmatched junction bases: 5. The CDR3 sequence is 17 residues long. The germline CDR1 and CDR2 sequences are SGDLS and YYNGEE. CDR3 in DNA: TGTGCCAGCAGCGTAGGGTTAGCGGGAGGGCCCACCGGGGAGCTGTTTTTT. Translated, it gives CASSVGLAGGPTGELFF.

The chain uses TRBV5-5 and TRBJ2-1; 8 bases align to TRBD2. Looked up from germline, CDR1 is SGHKS and CDR2 is YYEKEE (reference sequence). J lost 7 bases, V lost 1 base, and 10 bases had no gene match. This CDR3 is 16 amino acids long. The CDR3 DNA is TGTGCCAGCAGCTTGACTAGCGGTTATGAAGGGAATGAGCAGTTCTTC. Translated, it gives CASSLTSGYEGNEQFF.

CDR3 amino acids: CAWSTVNRPLDYEQYF. The CDR3 DNA is TGTGCCTGGAGCACAGTCAACAGGCCTTTGGACTACGAGCAGTACTTC. The chain links TRBV30 to TRBJ2-7; tentatively, D is TRBD1 (5 bases). The CDR3 covers 16 residues. Germline CDR1 is GTSNPN and CDR2 is SVGIG (reference sequence). Trimming removed 3 bases at V and 3 bases at J, with 21 bases between.

The chain carries TRBV7-2 and TRBJ2-5, with unresolved D. Germline CDR1 SGHTA, CDR2 FQGNSA. Deletions cut 5 bases from V and 4 bases from J, with 8 bases between. CDR3 size: 12 residues. In DNA, the CDR3 is TGTGCCAGCAGCCCCCGACGAGAGACCCAGTACTTC. It yields the protein CASSPRRETQYF.

V is TRBV28 and J is TRBJ1-2, with D perhaps TRBD1 (6 bases). The germline V gene encodes CDR1 MDHEN and CDR2 SYDVKM. V dropped 2 bases and J dropped 4 bases, with 11 bases sitting between them. There are 14 residues in the CDR3. The CDR3 nucleotides are TGTGCCAGCAGTTTAGAGGGGGTGGGCTATGGCTACACCTTC. Translation gives CASSLEGVGYGYTF.

The chain carries TRBV6-6 and TRBJ1-2; 7 bases fit TRBD1. The germline V gene encodes CDR1 MNHNY and CDR2 SVGAGI (reference sequence). The CDR3 totals 14 residues. Unmatched junction bases numbered 3, after V lost 4 bases and J lost 1 base. The CDR3 DNA reads as TGTGCCAGCAGTTCCCGGGACAGTAACTATGGCTACACCTTC. This sequence encodes CASSSRDSNYGYTF.

V gene TRBV28 combines with J gene TRBJ1-3; weak D call: TRBD1 (6 bases). This CDR3 region has 16 residues. Germline V CDR1 and CDR2: MDHEN, SYDVKM. The V gene lost 8 bases and the J gene lost 2 bases, with 19 bases spanning the gap. CDR3 protein: CASGSRRTGPGNTIYF. CDR3 DNA sequence: TGTGCCAGCGGCAGCCGTCGTACAGGGCCTGGAAACACCATATATTTT.

V and J are TRBV19 and TRBJ1-2; D remains ambiguous. The CDR3 loop spans 17 amino acids. Trimming pared 8 bases from V and 0 bases from J, leaving 22 bases between. Germline V gives CDR1 LNHDA, CDR2 SQIVND (reference sequence). CDR3 coding DNA: TGTGCCAGTCAGCCCCCCTATTCTATCGCGGCTAACTATGGCTACACCTTC. It codes for CASQPPYSIAANYGYTF.

This chain connects TRBV11-2 to TRBJ1-6, with D maybe TRBD1 (5 bases). This CDR3 spans 16 amino acids. Germline loops: CDR1 SGHAT, CDR2 FQNNGV. V was clipped by 5 bases and J by 7 bases, with 18 bases between them. Here the CDR3 reads CASSREDRRGNSPLHF. CDR3 nucleotides: TGTGCCAGCAGCAGGGAGGACCGGAGGGGCAATTCACCCCTCCACTTT.